The 10 T cell receptor beta chains below all came from one sample that was sequenced in a study of T cell changes during pregnancy in multiple sclerosis. Sequenced by immunoSEQ multiplex PCR; TCRdb stores in-frame clones only, minus some. Of tens of thousands of clones listed, about 93% are singletons. The sample was CD4+ T cells from peripheral blood mononuclear cells, taken in the second trimester of pregnancy. The source of these receptors is a female donor with multiple sclerosis, enrolled in a pregnancy study.

CDR3 DNA: TGTGCCAGCGTACTTACAGGGCTAGGTTACAATGAGCAGTTCTTC. Translation gives CASVLTGLGYNEQFF. J is TRBJ2-1 and V is TRBV25-1; D perhaps matches TRBD1 (6 bases). Germline lookup yields CDR1 MGHDK and CDR2 SYGVNS. The CDR3 sequence is 15 residues long. V was cut by 8 bases and J by 4 bases, with 18 bases left in between.

The chain couples TRBV10-3 to TRBJ2-2; 15 bases align to TRBD2. The germline V gene has CDR1 ENHRY and CDR2 SYGVKD. The CDR3 contains 17 residues. J gave up 1 base and V 6 bases, and 3 bases lay outside the gene matches. For the CDR3, the DNA is TGTGCCATCAGCAAGGGACTAGCGGGGGGGAACACCGGGGAGCTGTTTTTT. It translates to CAISKGLAGGNTGELFF.

The CDR3 coding sequence is TGCAGCGCCAGAGGTAGTAATGAGCAGTTCTTC. Translated: CSARGSNEQFF. J is TRBJ2-1 and V is TRBV29-1; D is unclear. The germline gives CDR1 SQVTM, CDR2 ANQGSEA. V lost 7 bases and J 7 bases, leaving 11 bases between the germline ends. The CDR3 is 11 residues long.

Only a few counts were recorded for this clone. This chain connects TRBV29-1 to TRBJ2-3; unclear D gene. Per the germline V gene, CDR1 is SQVTM and CDR2 is ANQGSEA. V lost 0 bases and J lost 0, with 13 bases in between. This CDR3 contains 16 residues. The DNA of the CDR3 is TGCAGCGTTGAAGATCGTAGCCGAACTAGCACAGATACGCAGTATTTT. Protein: CSVEDRSRTSTDTQYF.

The V call is TRBV5-1, the J call TRBJ2-5, with D maybe TRBD1 (6 bases). CDR3 length: 14 amino acids. Germline assignment: CDR1 SGHRS and CDR2 YFSETQ. V lost 7 bases and J 5 bases, leaving 18 bases between the germline ends. As DNA, the CDR3 is TGCGCCAGCGCGGTCGTTGCGAGGGGGGAGACCCAGTACTTC. Protein product: CASAVVARGETQYF.

V is TRBV12-1 and J is TRBJ1-5. TRBV12-1 is a pseudogene. The CDR3 is 14 amino acids. CDR3 residues: CASSLNSADQPQHF. The CDR3 DNA is TGTGCCAGCAGCCTTAACTCGGCGGATCAGCCCCAGCATTTT.

The chain employs TRBV9 and TRBJ2-3; D perhaps matches TRBD1 (5 bases). The CDR3 runs 12 residues. V was clipped by 0 bases and J by 6 bases, with 5 bases between them. Germline CDR1 SGDLS, CDR2 YYNGEE. Here the CDR3 DNA reads TGTGCCAGCAGCGTAGGGGGCGATACGCAGTATTTT. Its translation: CASSVGGDTQYF.

The rearrangement joins TRBV9 to TRBJ2-2; D perhaps matches TRBD1 (5 bases). The CDR3 is made up of 17 amino acids. CDR1 is SGDLS, CDR2 YYNGEE, per germline. V shed 3 bases and J shed 6 bases, with 21 bases lying between them. In nucleotides, the CDR3 is TGTGCCAGCAGCGCCCTAGGGTTAGGGGTGTCGGCCGGGGAGCTGTTTTTT. Protein: CASSALGLGVSAGELFF.

The chain combines TRBV7-3 with TRBJ2-5, with 10 positions matching TRBD1. The CDR3 contains 15 residues. V shed 0 bases, J shed 5 bases, and the junction held 3 bases outside the gene matches. CDR1 is SGHTA, CDR2 FQGTGA, per germline. Written as DNA, the CDR3 is TGTGCCAGCAGCTTAACCGGGACAGGGGTGGAGACCCAGTACTTC. It yields the protein CASSLTGTGVETQYF.

The chain is built from TRBV6-5 and TRBJ1-1; the match to TRBD1 covers 9 bases. The ends lost 4 bases at V and 3 bases at J; junction bases unmatched: 6. The CDR3 has 15 amino acids. Germline CDR1 MNHEY, CDR2 SVGAGI. CDR3 sequence (DNA): TGTGCCAGCAGTTCGGGACAGGGTTTGGACACTGAAGCTTTCTTT. Translated, it gives CASSSGQGLDTEAFF.